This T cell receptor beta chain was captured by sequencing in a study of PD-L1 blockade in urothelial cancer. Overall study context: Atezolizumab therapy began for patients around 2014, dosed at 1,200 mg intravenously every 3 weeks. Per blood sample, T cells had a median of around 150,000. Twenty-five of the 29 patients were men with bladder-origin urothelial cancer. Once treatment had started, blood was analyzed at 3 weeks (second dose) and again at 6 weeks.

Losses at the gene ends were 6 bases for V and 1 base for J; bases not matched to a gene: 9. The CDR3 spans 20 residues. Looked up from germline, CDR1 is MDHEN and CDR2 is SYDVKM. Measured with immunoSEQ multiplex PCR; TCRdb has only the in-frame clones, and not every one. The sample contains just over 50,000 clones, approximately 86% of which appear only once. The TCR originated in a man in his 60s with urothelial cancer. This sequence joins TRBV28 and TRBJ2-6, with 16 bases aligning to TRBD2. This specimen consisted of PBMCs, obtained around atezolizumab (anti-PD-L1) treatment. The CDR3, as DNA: TGTGCCAGCAGACCCTTGAGGGGACTAGCGGGAGGGTCTGGGGCCAACGTCCTGACTTTC. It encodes CASRPLRGLAGGSGANVLTF.